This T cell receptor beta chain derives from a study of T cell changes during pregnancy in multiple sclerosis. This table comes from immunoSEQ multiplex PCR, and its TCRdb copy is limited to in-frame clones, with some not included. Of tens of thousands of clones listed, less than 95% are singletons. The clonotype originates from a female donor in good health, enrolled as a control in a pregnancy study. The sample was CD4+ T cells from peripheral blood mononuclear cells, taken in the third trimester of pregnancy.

CDR3: CASSPTDYEQYF. CDR3 nucleotides: TGTGCCAGCAGCCCGACAGATTACGAGCAGTACTTC. The V and J genes are TRBV7-2 and TRBJ2-7, with D possibly being TRBD1 (5 bases). The germline V gene has CDR1 SGHTA and CDR2 FQGNSA. This CDR3 has 12 amino acids. The ends were cut back, 5 bases at V and 4 bases at J, with 9 bases in the middle. The whole variable domain, filled in from reference TRBV7-2 and TRBJ2-7, reads GAGVSQSPSNKVTEKGKDVELRCDPISGHTALYWYRQSLGQGLEFLIYFQGNSAPDKSGLPSDRFSAERTGGSVSTLTIQRTQQEDSAVYLCASSPTDYEQYFGPGTRLTVT.